The following is a TCR beta chain sequence with its context. The germline V gene encodes CDR1 SNHLY and CDR2 FYNNEI. The CDR3 has 16 residues. The V segment lost 6 bases and the J segment 5 bases; nucleotides outside the gene matches: 8. This sample was taken from a study of blood T cell repertoires in COVID-19. Study as a whole: T cells, B-cell-depleted T cells, or PBMCs provided the cDNA or gDNA that served as material.

TCRdb keeps only in-frame clones here, not all; method: immunoSEQ multiplex PCR. This sample has approximately 140,000 clones, with approximately 80% found just once. Input material: peripheral blood. This sequence was found in a woman of 80 years or more in a cohort sampled during active or convalescent COVID-19. The chain couples TRBV2 to TRBJ1-5, with 12 bases that match TRBD1. CDR3 in DNA: TGTGCCAGCAGGGTAAGGGACAGGGGGCGCGATCAGCCCCAGCATTTT. Encoded protein: CASRVRDRGRDQPQHF.